This note documents a single T cell receptor (beta chain) sequence. As yet, its antigen is unknown. The sample comes from a study of shared clonotypes between healthy human individuals. General study findings and limits: It was only blood that was sampled, and tissue repertoires likely differ.

The protocol was immunoSEQ multiplex PCR, while the TCRdb copy is restricted to in-frame clones and leaves out a portion. The table records some 2.1 million clones, about 93% of them present only once. Per the germline V gene, CDR1 is SEHNR and CDR2 is FQNEAQ (reference sequence). The CDR3 runs to 16 residues. Losses at the gene ends were 5 bases for V and 0 bases for J; bases not matched to a gene: 7. Only CD45RO-negative cells positively selected for CCR7 counted as naive CD8 cells, so terminally differentiated effector memory CD45RA+ cells were excluded. The V gene is TRBV7-9, the J gene TRBJ2-1; 7 bases line up with TRBD1. This clonotype originated in a man younger than 35 in good health. Some clones in this sample may be carry-over from other donors' samples. Sequencing was performed on naive CD8+ T cells from PBMCs. CDR3 bases: TGTGCCAGCAGCGGGACCGGGACAGCCTCCTACAATGAGCAGTTCTTC. Its translation is CASSGTGTASYNEQFF.